Sequencing of this TCR beta chain was carried out in a study of blood T cell repertoires in COVID-19 (dated by TCRdb to 2020 to 2021). Concerning the study at large: The collaborator samples originated in the United States, Italy and Spain and spanned the acute and convalescent phases of COVID-19. Subjects who had been exposed to COVID-19, were actively infected with it, or had recovered from it provided the deeply sampled blood TCRbeta repertoires that made up the dataset. A de-identified subject ID, COVID-19 status, age in years and sex were almost always included in the sample metadata. Samples were obtained from the ongoing ImmuneRACE study (first 160 participants) and from 1,254 subjects provided by 6 global collaborators. The prospective study material was composed of cDNA or gDNA derived from T cells, B-cell-depleted T cells, or PBMCs. Where available, HLA class I and class II types were obtained from metadata supplied by the sample provider rather than from assay-based typing. A freely available public database, intended as a resource for researchers studying the immune response to SARS-CoV-2, is where the repertoires were released.

On this clone: Its antigen target is currently unknown. One base away there is no much larger clone; base qualities are not given.

V ends up 0 bases short and J 8 bases short, with an unmatched junction base count of 11. From the germline V gene (reference sequence), CDR1 is LNHNV and CDR2 is YYDKDF. Inclusive of the bounding cysteine and phenylalanine, the CDR3 is 17 residues long. The sequence is cut down to CDR3 DNA, 51 bases in frame from base 1. Enrolling through a virtual design, the prospective study's participants ranged in age from roughly 18 to 90 years and lived across approximately 25 United States geographic areas. To assign participants to cohorts, the prospective study relied on clinical history that participants themselves reported in a screening survey and a study questionnaire. For ImmuneRACE Cohort 3, a participant was defined as recovered based on two consecutive negative NP/OP PCR tests, clearance by a healthcare professional, or resolution of symptoms. Mobile phlebotomists in the prospective study collected whole blood, serum and a nasopharyngeal or oropharyngeal swab from every participant. Participants in the prospective study had the option to provide additional blood draws and questionnaires over a roughly two-month period. Before DNA extraction, blood samples from the prospective study were shipped at room temperature or frozen.

The immunoSEQ Assay, a bias-controlled multiplex PCR, was used to amplify TCRbeta CDR3 regions from genomic DNA. In the source study's methods: Nucleated cell counts per sample were estimated from amplification of reference gene primers within the assay. Sequence reads were collapsed and filtered to measure the absolute abundance of every unique TCRbeta CDR3 rearrangement. Productive Simpson clonality was computed per sample as the square root of Simpson's diversity index over productive rearrangements. In its TCRdb copy, this immuneACCESS table keeps in-frame sequences only and misses some clones. Where compared with another copy, unresolved V genes explain less than half of these, and the others have no known cause. That table supplies the V and J calls and clone size; D and trimming were determined from the DNA. This sample is represented by over 300,000 clones; around 89% of them were singletons. The top ten constitute about 9.9% of the sample.

General findings and caveats noted by the study authors: The amount of clinical and demographic metadata varied by source and participant and was provided uncurated.

This sequence was found in a woman aged 40 to 50 who had recovered from COVID-19. Sequencing was performed on PBMCs or T cells enriched from blood (not recorded which). In this chain, TRBV15 is recombined with TRBJ1-2, and TRBD1 aligns with 11 junction nucleotides. Here the CDR3 is given as CATSRDFTGQGAQGYTF. The DNA sequence follows: TGTGCCACCAGCAGAGATTTTACTGGACAGGGGGCTCAGGGCTACACCTTC.